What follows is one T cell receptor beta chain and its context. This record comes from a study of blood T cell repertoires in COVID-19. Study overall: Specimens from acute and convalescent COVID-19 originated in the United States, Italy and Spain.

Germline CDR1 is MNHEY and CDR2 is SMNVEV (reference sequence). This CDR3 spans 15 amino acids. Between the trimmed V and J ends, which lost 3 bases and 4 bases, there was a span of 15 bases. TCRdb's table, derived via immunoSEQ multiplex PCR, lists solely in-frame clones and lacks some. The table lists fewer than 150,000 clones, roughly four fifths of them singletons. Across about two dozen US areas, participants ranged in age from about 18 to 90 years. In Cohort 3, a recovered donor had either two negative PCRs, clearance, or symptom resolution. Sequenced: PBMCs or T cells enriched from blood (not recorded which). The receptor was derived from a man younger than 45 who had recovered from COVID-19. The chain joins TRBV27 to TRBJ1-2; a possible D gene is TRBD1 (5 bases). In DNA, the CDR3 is TGTGCCAGCAGTTTTACCGAGGACAACGTCTATGGCTACACCTTC. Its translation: CASSFTEDNVYGYTF.